Described below is a single T cell receptor (beta chain) sequence and its context. The assay was immunoSEQ multiplex PCR, and TCRdb's table has in-frame clones only and misses some. Of under 2,500,000 clones in the sample, about 94% were seen once. These data originate in a study of shared clonotypes between healthy human individuals. CDR3 length: 16 residues. Germline CDR1 is SEHNR and CDR2 is FQNEAQ (reference sequence). The J segment lost 2 bases and the V segment lost 5 bases, leaving 10 bases of the junction unmatched. This sequence joins TRBV7-9 and TRBJ2-3, with 7 bases identical to TRBD2. The receptor was isolated from a man aged 18 to 30 in good health. The specimen was naive CD4+ T cells sorted from blood. Regarding subset: CD45RA+ positively selected. The CDR3 region has the DNA TGTGCCAGCAGCCCTCGTGGGCGGGAGTCCACAGATACGCAGTATTTT. It translates to CASSPRGRESTDTQYF.